Given below is one T cell receptor beta chain in context. Its antigen is unknown. In making TCR cDNA, 5'RACE template switching added a universal primer site and UMIs to it. One entry per CDR3 protein, called by TCRdb with MiXCR from the 5' RACE reads. Among 450,000 to 550,000 distinct CDR3 sequences listed, 20% to 25% were seen once. These data come from a study of T cells after yellow fever vaccination. General study results and limits: A minor fraction of clonotypes spanned both CD4 and CD8 compartments. Boosting was followed by the reappearance of most primary-vaccination clones (approximately 97% CD4, about 88% CD8).

CDR1 and CDR2 (germline): MNHNS, SASEGT. Trimming stripped 9 bases from V and 1 base from J, with 17 bases between. This CDR3 comprises 15 residues. The chain employs TRBV6-1 and TRBJ2-3; TRBD1 might be the D (6 bases). The clonotype was recovered from a man aged 18 to 29 who received the YFV17D yellow fever vaccine. The sequencing used PBMCs, collected 21 days after the first yellow fever vaccination. CDR3 coding DNA: TGTGCCAGTAAACAGGGAGCGTGGGGCACAGATACGCAGTATTTT. Encoded protein: CASKQGAWGTDTQYF.